This record covers a single TCR beta chain. The entry originates in a study of blood T cells in healthy people across ages. The V end lost 2 bases, the J end lost 7 bases, and 20 bases lay between the germline ends. The CDR3 spans 16 residues. Germline V CDR1 and CDR2: MNHNS, SASEGT. All donors came from Russia, were Caucasian and healthy, and spanned ages about 6 to 100. Each sample yielded at least 5 micrograms of PBMC total RNA. A second about 7 to 12 cycle PCR used barcoded and J-beta primers. A template-switch adaptor that had 12 random nucleotides put a tag on each cDNA molecule. MiXCR, run by TCRdb on the 5' RACE reads, gives a single entry per CDR3 protein. This sample has 1.5 million or so distinct CDR3 sequences, with 35% to 45% found just once.

The sample comprised blood. The gene calls are TRBV6-1 and TRBJ1-2; unclear D gene. This TCR was sampled from a woman under 30 in good health. This CDR3 is CASSEWPEAAVCGYTF. In DNA form, the CDR3 reads TGTGCCAGCAGTGAATGGCCCGAGGCAGCAGTCTGTGGCTACACCTTC.